This T cell receptor (beta chain) was identified in a study of T cell repertoires in ileal Crohn's disease. As for the study in general: Every patient was operated on for stricturing (about 60%) or penetrating (about 40%) complications.

Time point here: inflamed ileum from the surgical specimen. This CDR3 comprises 17 residues. The germline V gene has CDR1 WSHSY and CDR2 SAAADI. V gave up 6 bases and J gave up 6 bases; unmatched junction bases: 18. Study-level findings and limits: Compared with CD4 T cells, sorted CD8 cells carried more expanded clones.

Sequenced by immunoSEQ multiplex PCR; TCRdb stores in-frame clones only, minus some. Of under 14,000 clones listed, about nine tenths were seen once; the top ten hold around a tenth. Comment on this clone: Its antigen remains unknown.

V is TRBV10-2 and J is TRBJ1-2; TRBD1 agrees at 8 bases. The sequencing sample was made of ileal tissue. This sequence was found in an adult with Crohn's disease. The CDR3 region is CASRSGTGGSRMNGYTF. The CDR3 nucleotides read TGCGCCAGCAGGTCCGGGACAGGAGGGTCTAGGATGAATGGCTACACCTTC.